This T cell receptor beta chain was recovered during a study of T cell changes during pregnancy in multiple sclerosis. Germline V gene sequence: CDR1 LNHDA, CDR2 SQIVND (reference sequence). The CDR3 is 14 amino acids. The J segment lost 3 bases and the V segment lost 6 bases, leaving 8 bases of the junction unmatched. The data were produced by immunoSEQ multiplex PCR, yet TCRdb's version contains in-frame clones alone and is incomplete. Of around 130,000 clones listed, less than 97% are singletons. In regard to this clone: Different DNA sequences within this sample yield the same CDR3.

The sample consisted of peripheral blood, taken after pregnancy. The V gene is TRBV19, the J gene TRBJ2-7, with TRBD1 identical over 7 bases. The clonotype was recovered from a female donor with multiple sclerosis, enrolled in a pregnancy study. CDR3 sequence reads: CASRYRGSDYEQYF. In DNA form, the CDR3 reads TGTGCCAGTAGGTACAGGGGCTCCGACTACGAGCAGTACTTC.